This T cell receptor (beta chain) was identified during a study of OX40 agonist ivuxolimab in advanced cancers. Study background: The patients received agonistic anti-OX40 (CD134) antibody ivuxolimab. The dose of intravenous ivuxolimab that patients received every 2 weeks ranged from 0.01 to 10 mg/kg.

Repertoires were generated with immunoSEQ multiplex PCR, while TCRdb's copy carries only in-frame clones and drops some. The top ten clones hold about 0.57% of a sample with 73,000 or so clones, 70% to 90% of them seen once. Autoimmune disease history or systemic immunosuppression was exclusionary. Collection of blood occurred at baseline, at cycle 4 day 1, and at cycle 7 day 1. The TCR originated in an adult with an advanced solid tumor such as melanoma, head and neck, liver or kidney cancer. The sequencing here drew on CD4+ or CD8+ T cells sorted from blood, taken in a trial of the OX40 agonist ivuxolimab.

The CDR3 region is CASSLTSAQPGELFF. Written as DNA, the CDR3 is TGTGCCAGCAGCTTAACTAGCGCCCAACCCGGGGAGCTGTTTTTT. This sequence joins TRBV11-2 and TRBJ2-2; 7 bases line up with TRBD2. The CDR3 runs to 15 residues. V trimming: 2 bases; J trimming: 6 bases; junction bases outside the gene matches: 6. Germline V gives CDR1 SGHAT, CDR2 FQNNGV. Full variable domain (remainder filled in from reference TRBV11-2 and TRBJ2-2): EAGVAQSPRYKIIEKRQSVAFWCNPISGHATLYWYQQILGQGPKLLIQFQNNGVVDDSQLPKDRFSAERLKGVDSTLKIQPAKLEDSAVYLCASSLTSAQPGELFFGEGSRLTVL.